The TCR beta chain described here comes from a study of blood T cell repertoires in COVID-19. This CDR3 has 14 amino acids. Trimming cost V 5 bases and J 0 bases; bases outside gene matches: 4. In germline, CDR1 is SGHNT, CDR2 YENEEA. In the original workflow: Amplification from reference gene primers served as the basis for estimated nucleated cell counts. Sequenced by immunoSEQ multiplex PCR; TCRdb stores in-frame clones only, minus some. The V and J calls and clone size come from that table; D and trimming were worked out from the DNA. The sample has approximately 120,000 clones, 75% to 85% seen once. The table lists this clone with a count of one.

The sequenced sample consisted of peripheral blood. This sequence originates from a woman of 80 years or more with active or convalescent COVID-19. The gene calls are TRBV11-3 and TRBJ2-7; 7 bases agree with TRBD1. CDR3: CASSPGGSSYEQYF. The CDR3 DNA sequence: TGTGCCAGCAGCCCAGGGGGTAGCTCCTACGAGCAGTACTTC.